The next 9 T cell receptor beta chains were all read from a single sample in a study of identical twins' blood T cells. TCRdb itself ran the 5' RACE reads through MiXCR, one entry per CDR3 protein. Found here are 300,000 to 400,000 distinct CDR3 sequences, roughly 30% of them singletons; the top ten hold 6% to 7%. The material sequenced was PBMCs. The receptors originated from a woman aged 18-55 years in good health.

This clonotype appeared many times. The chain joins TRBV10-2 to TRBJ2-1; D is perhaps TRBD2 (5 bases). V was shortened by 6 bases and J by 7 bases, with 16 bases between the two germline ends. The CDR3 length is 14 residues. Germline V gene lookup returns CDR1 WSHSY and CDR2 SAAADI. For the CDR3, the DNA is TGCGCCAGCAGGAGGGCCCGTAGAGATAATGAGCAGTTCTTC. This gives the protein CASRRARRDNEQFF.

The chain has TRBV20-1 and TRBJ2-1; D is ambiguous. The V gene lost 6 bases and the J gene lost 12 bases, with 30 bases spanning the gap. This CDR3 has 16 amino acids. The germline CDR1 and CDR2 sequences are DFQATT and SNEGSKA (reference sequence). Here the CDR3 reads CSASLIQEVQSDGQFF. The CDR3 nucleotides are TGCAGTGCGTCCCTAATCCAAGAGGTACAATCGGATGGGCAGTTCTTC.

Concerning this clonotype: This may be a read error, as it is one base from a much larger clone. DNA of the CDR3: TGTGCCAGCAGCGTAGACACTCACACTGAAGCTTTCTTT. Encoded protein: CASSVDTHTEAFF. The chain recombines TRBV9 with TRBJ1-1; no firm D call. V lost 0 bases to trimming and J lost 3 bases, with 6 bases between them. CDR1 is SGDLS and CDR2 is YYNGEE in the germline V gene. This CDR3 has 13 amino acids. Based on the CDR3 plus reference TRBV9 and TRBJ1-1, the full variable domain is DSGVTQTPKHLITATGQRVTLRCSPRSGDLSVYWYQQSLDQGLQFLIQYYNGEERAKGNILERFSAQQFPDLHSELNLSSLELGDSALYFCASSVDTHTEAFFGQGTRLTVV.

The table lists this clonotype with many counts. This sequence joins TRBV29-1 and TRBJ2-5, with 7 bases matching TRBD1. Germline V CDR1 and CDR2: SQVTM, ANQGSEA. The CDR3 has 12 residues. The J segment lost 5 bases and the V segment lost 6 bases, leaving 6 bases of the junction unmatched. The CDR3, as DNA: TGCAGCGTGAAGACAGGGCGGGAGACCCAGTACTTC. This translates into CSVKTGRETQYF.

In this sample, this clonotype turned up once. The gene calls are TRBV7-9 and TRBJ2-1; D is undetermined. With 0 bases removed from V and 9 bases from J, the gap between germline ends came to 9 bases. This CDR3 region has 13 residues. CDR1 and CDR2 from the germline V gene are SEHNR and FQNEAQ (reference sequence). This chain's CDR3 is CASSLAGNGEQFF. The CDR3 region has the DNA TGTGCCAGCAGCTTAGCAGGGAATGGTGAGCAGTTCTTC.

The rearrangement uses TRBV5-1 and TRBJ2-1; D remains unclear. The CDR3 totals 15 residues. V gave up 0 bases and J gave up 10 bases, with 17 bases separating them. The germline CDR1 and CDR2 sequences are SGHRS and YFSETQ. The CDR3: CASSLAANLENEQFF. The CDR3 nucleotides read TGCGCCAGCAGCTTGGCGGCTAATCTAGAGAACGAGCAGTTCTTC.

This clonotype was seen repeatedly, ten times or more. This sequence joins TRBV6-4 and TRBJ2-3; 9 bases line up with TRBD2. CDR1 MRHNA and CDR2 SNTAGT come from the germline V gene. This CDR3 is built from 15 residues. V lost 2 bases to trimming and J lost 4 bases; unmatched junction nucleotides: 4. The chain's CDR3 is CASSDISGGADTQYF. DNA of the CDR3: TGTGCCAGCAGTGACATTAGCGGGGGAGCAGATACGCAGTATTTT.

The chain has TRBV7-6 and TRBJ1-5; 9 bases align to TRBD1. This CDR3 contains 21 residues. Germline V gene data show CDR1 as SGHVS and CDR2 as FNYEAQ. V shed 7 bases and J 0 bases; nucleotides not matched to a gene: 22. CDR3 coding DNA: TGTGCCAGCAACTTGATTCCGTCCGGGACAGGGTCAGGTTATAGCAATCAGCCCCAGCATTTT. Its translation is CASNLIPSGTGSGYSNQPQHF.

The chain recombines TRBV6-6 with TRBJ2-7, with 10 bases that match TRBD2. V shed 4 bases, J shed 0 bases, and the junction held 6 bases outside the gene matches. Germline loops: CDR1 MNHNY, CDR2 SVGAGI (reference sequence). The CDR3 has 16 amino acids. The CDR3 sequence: CASSSLAGTGSYEQYF. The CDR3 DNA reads TGTGCCAGCAGTTCACTAGCGGGAACTGGCTCCTACGAGCAGTACTTC.